A single sample gave rise to the 10 T cell receptor beta chains below, sequenced in a study of cytomegalovirus exposure and HLA in healthy donors. The PCR ran on 60 Vbeta and 13 Jbeta primers. The table came from immunoSEQ multiplex PCR; TCRdb's copy has only in-frame clones and leaves some out. The sample gives approximately 240,000 clones, 85% to 90% of which show up once; over 0.95% is in the top ten. The sample taken for sequencing was PBMCs. These receptors were collected from a woman under 30 in good health and CMV-seronegative.

A few counts support this clone. The genes are TRBV7-6 and TRBJ2-1; D perhaps matches TRBD2 (5 bases). Looked up from germline, CDR1 is SGHVS and CDR2 is FNYEAQ. CDR3 size: 17 residues. V was cut by 0 bases and J by 0 bases, with 12 bases left in between. This CDR3 reads CASSLARSGSSYNEQFF. CDR3 in DNA: TGTGCCAGCAGCTTAGCGCGGTCGGGGAGCTCCTACAATGAGCAGTTCTTC.

The chain has TRBV14 and TRBJ2-1; D remains unclear. The V gene's germline CDR1 is SGHDN and CDR2 FVKESK. The CDR3 loop spans 13 amino acids. V lost 1 base, J lost 7 bases, and 8 bases lay in between. The CDR3 sequence: CASSQVAVNEQFF. In nucleotides, the CDR3 is TGTGCCAGCAGCCAAGTAGCAGTAAATGAGCAGTTCTTC.

The chain is built from TRBV4-3 and TRBJ2-5; maybe TRBD1 (5 bases). The CDR3 is 14 residues long. V dropped 0 bases and J dropped 2 bases, with 7 bases sitting between them. Germline V gives CDR1 LGHNA, CDR2 YSLEER. DNA of the CDR3: TGCGCCAGCAGCCAAGATCAGGGTCAAGAGACCCAGTACTTC. Translation: CASSQDQGQETQYF.

The chain links TRBV7-2 to TRBJ1-1, with unresolved D. The CDR3 extends over 13 amino acids. Trimming pared 3 bases from V and 1 base from J, leaving 6 bases between. Germline CDR1 and CDR2: SGHTA and FQGNSA. CDR3 residues: CASSFLRNTEAFF. The CDR3, as DNA: TGTGCCAGCAGCTTCCTCAGGAACACTGAAGCTTTCTTT.

A few counts support this clone. The chain combines TRBV6-4 with TRBJ2-1, with TRBD2 identical over 7 bases. Germline V gene sequence: CDR1 MRHNA, CDR2 SNTAGT. V was pared by 2 bases and J by 4 bases, with 5 bases of the junction left unmatched. The CDR3 totals 15 residues. The CDR3 loop is CASSDGGGGYNEQFF. The CDR3 coding sequence is TGTGCCAGCAGTGACGGGGGGGGAGGGTACAATGAGCAGTTCTTC.

The J gene is TRBJ1-1, the V gene TRBV10-3; D gene ambiguous. The CDR3 has 13 amino acids. Trimming left V 2 bases short and J 1 base short, with 5 bases between. Germline CDR1 is ENHRY and CDR2 is SYGVKD. The CDR3 reads CAISEAENTEAFF. The CDR3 nucleotides read TGTGCCATCAGTGAGGCAGAGAACACTGAAGCTTTCTTT.

In DNA form, the CDR3 reads TGTGCCAGTAGGACAGCAGTCGTCTGGGACTATGGCTACACCTTC. This encodes CASRTAVVWDYGYTF. The chain carries TRBV19 and TRBJ1-2; TRBD1 might be the D (5 bases). This CDR3 spans 15 amino acids. The V end lost 6 bases, the J end lost 3 bases, and 17 bases lay between the germline ends. Germline V CDR1 and CDR2: LNHDA, SQIVND (reference sequence).

The rearrangement links TRBV27 to TRBJ2-6, with D maybe TRBD2 (6 bases). The CDR3 has 20 amino acids. Trimming took off 4 bases at V and 4 bases at J, with 26 bases between the two ends. The germline V gene has CDR1 MNHEY and CDR2 SMNVEV (reference sequence). DNA of the CDR3: TGTGCCAGCAGTTCCCGCTTCGGGATACCTTGGGCGGGAGGGGCCAACGTCCTGACTTTC. Protein product: CASSSRFGIPWAGGANVLTF.

V and J are TRBV6-5 and TRBJ1-1, with 9 bases fitting TRBD1. The CDR3 spans 15 residues. The germline V gene encodes CDR1 MNHEY and CDR2 SVGAGI. V gave up 0 bases and J gave up 6 bases; unmatched junction bases: 5. The DNA for the CDR3 is TGTGCCAGCAGTTACTCGGGGGGACAGGGCTCTGAAGCTTTCTTT. It yields the protein CASSYSGGQGSEAFF.

This rearrangement joins TRBV7-6 to TRBJ1-4, with 9 nucleotides matching TRBD1. After removal of 5 bases from V and 0 bases from J, the junction contained 13 bases not matched to a gene. The CDR3 extends over 19 amino acids. Germline lookup yields CDR1 SGHVS and CDR2 FNYEAQ. CDR3 DNA sequence: TGTGCCAGCAGCCTGGGACAGGGCTATTACGGAACAACTAATGAAAAACTGTTTTTT. This sequence encodes CASSLGQGYYGTTNEKLFF.